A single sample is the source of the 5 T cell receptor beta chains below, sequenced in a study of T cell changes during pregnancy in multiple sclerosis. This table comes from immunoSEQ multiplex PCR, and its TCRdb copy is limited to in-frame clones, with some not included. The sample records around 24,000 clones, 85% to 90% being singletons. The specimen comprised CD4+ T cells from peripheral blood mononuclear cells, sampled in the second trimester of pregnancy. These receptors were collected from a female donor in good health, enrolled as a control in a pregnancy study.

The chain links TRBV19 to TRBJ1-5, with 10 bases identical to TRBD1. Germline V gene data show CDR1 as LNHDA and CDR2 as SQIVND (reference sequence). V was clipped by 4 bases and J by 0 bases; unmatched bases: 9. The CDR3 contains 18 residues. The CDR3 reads CASSTRTGGEFSNQPQHF. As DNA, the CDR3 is TGTGCCAGTAGTACCCGGACAGGGGGAGAGTTTAGCAATCAGCCCCAGCATTTT.

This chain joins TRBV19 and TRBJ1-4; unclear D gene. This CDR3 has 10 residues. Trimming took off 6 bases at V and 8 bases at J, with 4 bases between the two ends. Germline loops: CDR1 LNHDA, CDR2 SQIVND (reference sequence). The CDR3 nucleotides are TGTGCCAGTAGGCGAGAAAAACTGTTTTTT. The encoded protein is CASRREKLFF.

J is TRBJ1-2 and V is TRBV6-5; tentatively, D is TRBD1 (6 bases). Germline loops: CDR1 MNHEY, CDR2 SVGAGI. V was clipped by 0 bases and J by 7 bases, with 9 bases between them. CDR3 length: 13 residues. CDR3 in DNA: TGTGCCAGCAGTTACTCGAGGGGGGGTGGCTACACCTTC. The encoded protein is CASSYSRGGGYTF.

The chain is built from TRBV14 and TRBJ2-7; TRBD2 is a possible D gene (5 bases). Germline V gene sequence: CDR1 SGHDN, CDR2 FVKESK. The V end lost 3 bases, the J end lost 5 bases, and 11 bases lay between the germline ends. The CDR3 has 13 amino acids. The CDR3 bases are TGTGCCAGCAGCCATGATGGGAGAGACGAGCAGTACTTC. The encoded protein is CASSHDGRDEQYF.

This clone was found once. Here the CDR3 DNA reads TGCAGCGGAGGGACAGCTGGAAACACCATATATTTT. Its translation: CSGGTAGNTIYF. The chain has TRBV29-1 and TRBJ1-3; 7 positions agree with TRBD1. This CDR3 is 12 amino acids long. Germline-derived CDR1 and CDR2 are SQVTM and ANQGSEA. Trimming took 7 bases from V and 2 from J; bases not matched to a gene: 2.